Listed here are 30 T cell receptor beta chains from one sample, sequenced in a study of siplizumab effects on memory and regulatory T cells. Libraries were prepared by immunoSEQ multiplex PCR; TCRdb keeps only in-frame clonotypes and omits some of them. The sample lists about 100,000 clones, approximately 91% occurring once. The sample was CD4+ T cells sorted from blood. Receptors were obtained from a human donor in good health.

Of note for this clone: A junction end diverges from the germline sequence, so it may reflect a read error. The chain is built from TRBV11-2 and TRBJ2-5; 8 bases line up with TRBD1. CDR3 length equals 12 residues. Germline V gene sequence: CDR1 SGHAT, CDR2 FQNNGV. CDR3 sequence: CASSWGGTGVDF. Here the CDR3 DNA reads TGTGCCAGCAGCTGGGGCGGGACAGGCGTGGACTTC.

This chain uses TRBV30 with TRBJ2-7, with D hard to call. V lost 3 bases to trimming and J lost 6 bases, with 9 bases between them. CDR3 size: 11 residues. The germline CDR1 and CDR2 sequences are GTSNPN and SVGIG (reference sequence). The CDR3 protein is CAWRVDGEQYF. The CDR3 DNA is TGTGCCTGGAGGGTGGACGGCGAGCAGTACTTC.

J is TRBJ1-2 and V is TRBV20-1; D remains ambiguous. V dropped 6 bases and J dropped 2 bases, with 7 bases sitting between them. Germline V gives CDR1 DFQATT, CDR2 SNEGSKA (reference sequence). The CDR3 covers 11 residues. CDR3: CSARSNYGYTF. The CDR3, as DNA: TGCAGTGCCCGATCGAACTATGGCTACACCTTC.

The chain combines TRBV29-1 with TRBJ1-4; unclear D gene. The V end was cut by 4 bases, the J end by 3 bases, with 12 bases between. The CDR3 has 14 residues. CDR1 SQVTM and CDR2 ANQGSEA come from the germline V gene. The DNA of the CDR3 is TGCAGCGTTGGGGCAGCTACTTCTAATGAAAAACTGTTTTTT. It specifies CSVGAATSNEKLFF.

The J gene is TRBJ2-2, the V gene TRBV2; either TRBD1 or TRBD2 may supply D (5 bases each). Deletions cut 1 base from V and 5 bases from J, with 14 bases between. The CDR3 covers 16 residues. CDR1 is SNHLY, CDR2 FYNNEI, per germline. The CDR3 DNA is TGTGCCAGCAGTGAAGAAGGGGACCCGAGGACCGGGGAGCTGTTTTTT. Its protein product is CASSEEGDPRTGELFF.

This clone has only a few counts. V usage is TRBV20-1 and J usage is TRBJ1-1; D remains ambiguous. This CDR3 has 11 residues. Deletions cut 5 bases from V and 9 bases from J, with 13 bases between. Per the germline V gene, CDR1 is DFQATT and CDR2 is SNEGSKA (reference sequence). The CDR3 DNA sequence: TGCAGTGCTGGGGTGGGCATGAAAGCTTTCTTT. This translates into CSAGVGMKAFF.

This chain's CDR3 is CASIPSLTHEQYF. The CDR3 coding sequence is TGTGCCAGCATCCCAAGTTTAACCCACGAGCAGTACTTC. The V and J genes are TRBV28 and TRBJ2-7, with no clear D. The CDR3 extends over 13 amino acids. Trimming pared 7 bases from V and 5 bases from J, leaving 15 bases between. The germline V gene encodes CDR1 MDHEN and CDR2 SYDVKM. Filled out from reference TRBV28 and TRBJ2-7, the complete variable domain reads DVKVTQSSRYLVKRTGEKVFLECVQDMDHENMFWYRQDPGLGLRLIYFSYDVKMKEKGDIPEGYSVSREKKERFSLILESASTNQTSMYLCASIPSLTHEQYFGPGTRLTVT.

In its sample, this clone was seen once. Written as DNA, the CDR3 is TGTGCCAGCAGTCGCGGGACAGGGCAACGGGAAGCTTTCTTT. It translates to CASSRGTGQREAFF. The chain links TRBV7-9 to TRBJ1-1; 9 bases fit TRBD1. Germline CDR1 SEHNR, CDR2 FQNEAQ (reference sequence). V lost 6 bases to trimming and J lost 8 bases; unmatched junction nucleotides: 10. This CDR3 is 14 amino acids long.

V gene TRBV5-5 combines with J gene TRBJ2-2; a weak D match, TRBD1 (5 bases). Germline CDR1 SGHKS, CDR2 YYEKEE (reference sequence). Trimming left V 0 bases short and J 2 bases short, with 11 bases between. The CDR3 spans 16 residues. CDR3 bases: TGTGCCAGCAGCTTGGCCGGTCAGGGTAACACCGGGGAGCTGTTTTTT. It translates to CASSLAGQGNTGELFF.

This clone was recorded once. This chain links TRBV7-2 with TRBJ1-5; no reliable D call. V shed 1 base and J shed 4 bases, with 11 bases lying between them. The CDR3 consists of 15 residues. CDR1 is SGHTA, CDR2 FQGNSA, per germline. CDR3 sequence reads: CASSLGELGNQPQHF. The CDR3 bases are TGTGCCAGCAGCTTAGGGGAGCTCGGAAATCAGCCCCAGCATTTT.

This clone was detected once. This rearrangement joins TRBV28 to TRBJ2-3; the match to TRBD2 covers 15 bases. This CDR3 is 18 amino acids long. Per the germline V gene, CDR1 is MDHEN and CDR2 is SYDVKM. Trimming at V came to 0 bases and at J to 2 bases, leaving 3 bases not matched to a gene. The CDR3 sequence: CASSLWGTSGGSTDTQYF. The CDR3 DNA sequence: TGTGCCAGCAGTTTATGGGGGACTAGCGGGGGGTCCACAGATACGCAGTATTTT.

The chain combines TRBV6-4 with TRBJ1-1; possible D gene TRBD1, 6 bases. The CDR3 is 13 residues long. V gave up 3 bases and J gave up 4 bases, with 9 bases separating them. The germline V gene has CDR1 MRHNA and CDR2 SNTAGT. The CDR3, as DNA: TGTGCCAGCAGTGAACAGGGATCCACTGAAGCTTTCTTT. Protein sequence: CASSEQGSTEAFF.

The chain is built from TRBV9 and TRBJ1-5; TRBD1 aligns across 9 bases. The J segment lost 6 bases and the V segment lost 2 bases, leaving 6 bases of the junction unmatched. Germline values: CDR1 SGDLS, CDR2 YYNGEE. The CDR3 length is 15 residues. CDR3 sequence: CASSVDPGQGQPQHF. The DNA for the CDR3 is TGTGCCAGCAGCGTCGATCCGGGACAGGGTCAGCCCCAGCATTTT.

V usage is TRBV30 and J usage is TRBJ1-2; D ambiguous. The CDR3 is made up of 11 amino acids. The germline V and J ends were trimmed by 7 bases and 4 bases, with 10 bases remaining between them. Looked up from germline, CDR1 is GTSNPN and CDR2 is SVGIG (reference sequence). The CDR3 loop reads CAYPRGYGYTF. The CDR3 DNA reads TGTGCCTACCCACGGGGCTATGGCTACACCTTC.

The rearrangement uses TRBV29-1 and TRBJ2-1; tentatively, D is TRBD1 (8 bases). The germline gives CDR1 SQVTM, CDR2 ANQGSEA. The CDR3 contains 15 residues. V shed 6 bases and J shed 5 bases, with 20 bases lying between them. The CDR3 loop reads CSVLGQGGFDNEQFF. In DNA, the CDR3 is TGCAGCGTCCTTGGACAGGGAGGGTTTGACAATGAGCAGTTCTTC.

DNA for the CDR3: TGTGCCAGCCCCGGTGGGGACGTAGGCTATGGCTACACCTTC. Translation gives CASPGGDVGYGYTF. This chain joins TRBV28 and TRBJ1-2; D may be TRBD1 (5 bases). Germline CDR1 is MDHEN and CDR2 is SYDVKM. This CDR3 region has 14 residues. The ends were cut back, 8 bases at V and 4 bases at J, with 17 bases in the middle.

The CDR3 nucleotides read TGCGCCAGCAGCTCGAACACTGAAGCTTTCTTT. Its protein is CASSSNTEAFF. The V gene is TRBV5-1, the J gene TRBJ1-1; no reliable D call. This CDR3 is built from 11 residues. Trimming cost V 3 bases and J 1 base, with 1 base left between them. Germline loops: CDR1 SGHRS, CDR2 YFSETQ.

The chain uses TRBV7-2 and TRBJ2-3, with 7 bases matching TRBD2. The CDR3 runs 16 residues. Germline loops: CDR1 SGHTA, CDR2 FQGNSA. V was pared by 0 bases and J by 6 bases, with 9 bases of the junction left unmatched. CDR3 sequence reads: CASSLAGGGGRDTQYF. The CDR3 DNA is TGTGCCAGCAGCTTAGCAGGCGGGGGAGGACGGGATACGCAGTATTTT.

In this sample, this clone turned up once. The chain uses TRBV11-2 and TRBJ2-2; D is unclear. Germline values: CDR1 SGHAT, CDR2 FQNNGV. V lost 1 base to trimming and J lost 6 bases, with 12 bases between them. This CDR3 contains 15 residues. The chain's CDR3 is CASSLGSRNPGELFF. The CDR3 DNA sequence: TGTGCCAGCAGCTTAGGCAGCAGGAATCCCGGGGAGCTGTTTTTT.

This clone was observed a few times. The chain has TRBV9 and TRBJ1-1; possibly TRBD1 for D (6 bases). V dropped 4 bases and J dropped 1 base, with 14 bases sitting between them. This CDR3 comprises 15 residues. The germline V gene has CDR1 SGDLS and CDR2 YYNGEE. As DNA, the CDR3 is TGTGCCAGCAGCACTGGACAGACCTCGAACACTGAAGCTTTCTTT. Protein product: CASSTGQTSNTEAFF.

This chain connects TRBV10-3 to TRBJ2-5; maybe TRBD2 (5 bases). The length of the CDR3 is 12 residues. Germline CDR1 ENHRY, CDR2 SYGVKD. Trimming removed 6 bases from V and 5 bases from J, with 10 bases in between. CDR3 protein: CAISGNGETQYF. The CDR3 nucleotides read TGTGCCATCAGCGGGAACGGGGAGACCCAGTACTTC.

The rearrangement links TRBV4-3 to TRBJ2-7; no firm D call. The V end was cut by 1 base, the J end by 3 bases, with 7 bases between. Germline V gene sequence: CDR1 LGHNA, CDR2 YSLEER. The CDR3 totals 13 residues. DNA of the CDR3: TGCGCCAGCAGCCAAGGCCAGATCTACGAGCAGTACTTC. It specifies CASSQGQIYEQYF.

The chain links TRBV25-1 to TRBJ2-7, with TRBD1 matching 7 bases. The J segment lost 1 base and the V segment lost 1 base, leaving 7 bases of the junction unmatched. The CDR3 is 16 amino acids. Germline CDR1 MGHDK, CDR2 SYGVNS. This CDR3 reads CASSELATGPSYEQYF. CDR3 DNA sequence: TGTGCCAGCAGTGAATTGGCGACAGGGCCGTCCTACGAGCAGTACTTC.

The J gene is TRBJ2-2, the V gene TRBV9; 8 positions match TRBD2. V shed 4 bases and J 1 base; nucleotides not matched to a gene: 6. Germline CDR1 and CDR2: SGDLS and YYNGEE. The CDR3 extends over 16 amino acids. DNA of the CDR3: TGTGCCAGCAGCCCGCGGGGGGACGTGAACACCGGGGAGCTGTTTTTT. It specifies CASSPRGDVNTGELFF.

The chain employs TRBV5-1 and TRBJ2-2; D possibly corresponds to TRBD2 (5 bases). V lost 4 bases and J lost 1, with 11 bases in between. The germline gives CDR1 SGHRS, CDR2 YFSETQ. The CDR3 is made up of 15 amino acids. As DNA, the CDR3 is TGCGCCAGCAGCGTCCGGACTGGGAACACCGGGGAGCTGTTTTTT. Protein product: CASSVRTGNTGELFF.

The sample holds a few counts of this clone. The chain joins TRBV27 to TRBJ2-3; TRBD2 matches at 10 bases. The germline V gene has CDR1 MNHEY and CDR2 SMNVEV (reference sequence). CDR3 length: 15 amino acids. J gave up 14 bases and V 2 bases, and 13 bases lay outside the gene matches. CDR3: CASSLARLAGVHSYF. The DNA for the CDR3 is TGTGCCAGCAGTTTAGCCAGACTAGCGGGTGTTCATTCGTATTTT.

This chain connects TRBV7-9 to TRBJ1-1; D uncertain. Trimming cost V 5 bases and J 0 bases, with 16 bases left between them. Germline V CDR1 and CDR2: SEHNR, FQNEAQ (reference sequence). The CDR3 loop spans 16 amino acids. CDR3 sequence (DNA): TGTGCCAGCAGCCCGGACGTCGGCCATATGAACACTGAAGCTTTCTTT. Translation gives CASSPDVGHMNTEAFF. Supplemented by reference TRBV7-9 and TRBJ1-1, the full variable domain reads DTGVSQNPRHKITKRGQNVTFRCDPISEHNRLYWYRQTLGQGPEFLTYFQNEAQLEKSRLLSDRFSAERPKGSFSTLEIQRTEQGDSAMYLCASSPDVGHMNTEAFFGQGTRLTVV.

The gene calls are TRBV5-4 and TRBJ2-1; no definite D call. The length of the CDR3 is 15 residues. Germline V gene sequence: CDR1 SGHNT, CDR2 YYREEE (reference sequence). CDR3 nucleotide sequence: TGTGCTTTCCTTGCGACACCCTACTCCTACAATGAGCAGTTCTTC. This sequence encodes CAFLATPYSYNEQFF.

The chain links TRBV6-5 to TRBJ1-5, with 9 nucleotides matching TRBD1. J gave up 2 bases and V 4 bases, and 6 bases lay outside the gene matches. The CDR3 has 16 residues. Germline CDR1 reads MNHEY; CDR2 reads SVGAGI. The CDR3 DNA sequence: TGTGCCAGCAGTTCCGGGACAGGGTCAGGCAATCAGCCCCAGCATTTT. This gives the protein CASSSGTGSGNQPQHF.

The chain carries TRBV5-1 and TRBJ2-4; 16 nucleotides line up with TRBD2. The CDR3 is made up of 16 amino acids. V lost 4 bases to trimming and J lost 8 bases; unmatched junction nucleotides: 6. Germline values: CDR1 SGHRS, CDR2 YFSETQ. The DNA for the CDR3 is TGCGCCAGCAGCCGAGGGACTAGCGGGGGGGCCGACATTCAGTACTTC. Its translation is CASSRGTSGGADIQYF.